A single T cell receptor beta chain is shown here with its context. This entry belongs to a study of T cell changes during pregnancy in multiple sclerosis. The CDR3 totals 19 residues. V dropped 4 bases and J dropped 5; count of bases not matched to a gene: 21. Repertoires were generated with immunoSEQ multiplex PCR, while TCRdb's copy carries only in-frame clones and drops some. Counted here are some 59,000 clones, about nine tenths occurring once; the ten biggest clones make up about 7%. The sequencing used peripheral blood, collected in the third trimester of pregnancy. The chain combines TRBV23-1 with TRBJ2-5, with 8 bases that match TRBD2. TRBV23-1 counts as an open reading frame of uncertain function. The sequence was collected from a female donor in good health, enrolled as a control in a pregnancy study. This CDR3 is CASSLLWSGSFRMMETQYF. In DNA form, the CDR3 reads TGCGCCAGCAGTCTCCTTTGGAGCGGGAGTTTCCGTATGATGGAGACCCAGTACTTC.